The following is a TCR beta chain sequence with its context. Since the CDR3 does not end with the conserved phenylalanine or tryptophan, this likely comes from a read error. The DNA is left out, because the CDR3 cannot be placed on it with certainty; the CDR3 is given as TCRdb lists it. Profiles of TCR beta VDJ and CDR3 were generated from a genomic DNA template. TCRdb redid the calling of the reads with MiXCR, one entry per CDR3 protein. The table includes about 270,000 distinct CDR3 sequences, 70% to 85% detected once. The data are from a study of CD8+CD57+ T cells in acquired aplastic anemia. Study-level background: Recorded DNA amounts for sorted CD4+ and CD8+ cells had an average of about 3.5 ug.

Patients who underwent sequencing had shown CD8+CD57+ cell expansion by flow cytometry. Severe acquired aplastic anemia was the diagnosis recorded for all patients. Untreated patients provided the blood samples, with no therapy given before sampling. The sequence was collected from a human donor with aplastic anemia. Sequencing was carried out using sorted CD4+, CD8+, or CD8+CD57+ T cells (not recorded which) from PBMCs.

CDR3 residues: CASSLGGSSGATV. The chain has TRBV7-9 and TRBJ1-2; TRBD1, as called in the table, went unchecked against the DNA. CDR1 is SEHNR and CDR2 is FQNEAQ in the germline V gene (reference sequence). Counting both end residues, the CDR3 totals 13 amino acids.